This T cell receptor beta chain was found in a study of blood T cell repertoires in COVID-19. Some clones are missing from TCRdb's copy, which holds only in-frame ones; the method was immunoSEQ multiplex PCR. The sample holds 200,000 to 250,000 clones, roughly four fifths seen once. Trimming left V 0 bases short and J 4 bases short, with 8 bases between. Germline loops: CDR1 SGDLS, CDR2 YYNGEE. This CDR3 is built from 15 residues. Assignment of participants to cohorts was predicated upon participant-reported clinical history. The study recruited exposed participants who had met a COVID-19 case within 2 weeks before entry.

This clonotype was obtained from a middle-aged woman who had been exposed to COVID-19. Sequenced material: PBMCs or T cells enriched from blood (not recorded which). The chain is built from TRBV9 and TRBJ1-6, with D unresolved. The DNA for the CDR3 is TGTGCCAGCAGCGTAGAGGCGGCATATAATTCACCCCTCCACTTT. This sequence encodes CASSVEAAYNSPLHF.